This T cell receptor (beta chain) was obtained from a study of cytomegalovirus exposure and HLA in healthy donors. The CDR3 extends over 15 amino acids. Germline V lookup: CDR1 SGHRS, CDR2 YFSETQ. V lost 1 base and J 10 bases, leaving 15 bases between the germline ends. Nominally healthy donors were sampled, though unrecorded immune exposures were likely. Both 60 Vbeta primers and 13 Jbeta primers went into the PCR. The repertoire was sequenced with immunoSEQ multiplex PCR; TCRdb's copy has only in-frame clones and lacks some. The sample comprises around 200,000 clones, 65% to 80% of which are singletons, and roughly 4.5% rests with the top ten.

Material for sequencing was PBMCs. V gene TRBV5-1 combines with J gene TRBJ1-6; TRBD1 is a possible D gene (5 bases). The TCR originated in a woman aged 30 to 39 in good health and CMV-seropositive. CDR3 DNA sequence: TGCGCCAGCAGCTTGATAACGGACAACCAGTCACCCCTCCACTTT. Translating it yields CASSLITDNQSPLHF.